This TCR beta chain was sequenced in a study of cytomegalovirus exposure and HLA in healthy donors. Study at large: Around 180 million T cells yielded approximately 110 million unique TCR beta sequences in earlier analysis. Study results and limitations: Only CMV serostatus was available as immune exposure information.

Turning to this clone: What it recognizes is unknown.

Donors counted as nominally healthy when sampled, yet unrecorded immune exposures were likely. Researchers ran the PCR with 60 Vbeta and 13 Jbeta primers. This table comes from immunoSEQ multiplex PCR, and its TCRdb copy is limited to in-frame clones, with some not included. The sample gives roughly 150,000 clones, approximately 85% of which show up once; roughly 2.4% is in the top ten. This CDR3 is built from 12 residues. Looked up from germline, CDR1 is SGDLS and CDR2 is YYNGEE. V was shortened by 3 bases and J by 0 bases, with 3 bases between the two germline ends. The sequence came from a woman aged 18-35 years in good health and CMV-seronegative. The sample consisted of PBMCs. The chain couples TRBV9 to TRBJ1-2; D is unclear. As DNA, the CDR3 is TGTGCCAGCAGCGGGCCTAACTATGGCTACACCTTC. It specifies CASSGPNYGYTF.